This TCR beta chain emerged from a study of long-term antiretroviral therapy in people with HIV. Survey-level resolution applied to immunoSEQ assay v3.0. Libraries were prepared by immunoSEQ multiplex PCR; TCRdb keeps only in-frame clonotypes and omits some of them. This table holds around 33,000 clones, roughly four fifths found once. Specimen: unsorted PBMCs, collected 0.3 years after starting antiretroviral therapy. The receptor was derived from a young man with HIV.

The DNA for the CDR3 is TGTGCCAGCAGCCATGGGAGCGGCGAGCAGTACTTC. Protein: CASSHGSGEQYF. The chain links TRBV5-4 to TRBJ2-7, with TRBD2 as a possible D gene (5 bases). This CDR3 contains 12 residues. The germline V and J ends were trimmed by 4 bases and 6 bases, with 11 bases remaining between them. The germline gives CDR1 SGHNT, CDR2 YYREEE (reference sequence).